The rows below give T cell receptor beta chains drawn from one sample of a study of T cell changes during pregnancy in multiple sclerosis. Only in-frame clones appear in the TCRdb table, and some are missing; sequencing was by immunoSEQ multiplex PCR. The sample yields about 59,000 clones, approximately 94% seen once. Sequences were derived from CD8+ T cells from peripheral blood mononuclear cells, sampled after pregnancy. The receptors were gathered from a female donor with multiple sclerosis, enrolled in a pregnancy study. CDR3s include the opening cysteine and the closing phenylalanine or tryptophan. D genes are given only for firm matches. The size field is filled for only some rows; it gives once, few, many or a size class.

V gene	J gene	D gene	clone size	CDR3 protein
TRBV2	TRBJ2-1	TRBD2	NA	CASSDGLAVEQFF
TRBV4-1	TRBJ2-2	NA	once	CASSQGPTEATGELFF
TRBV30	TRBJ1-1	NA	NA	CAWSFGNTEAFF
TRBV19	TRBJ2-1	TRBD2	NA	CASSMAGGNEQFF
TRBV7-9	TRBJ2-2	TRBD2	NA	CASFLSGENTGELFF
TRBV14	TRBJ2-1	TRBD2	NA	CASSLSGSGNEQFF
TRBV30	TRBJ2-2	TRBD1	once	CAWDGQGGTNTGELFF
TRBV7-6	TRBJ2-7	TRBD2	NA	CASSLAGGGVYEQYF
TRBV9	TRBJ2-1	TRBD2	NA	CASSVAWGGARDEQFF
TRBV6-5	TRBJ1-3	TRBD1	NA	CASSYGTVGNTIYF
TRBV10-1	TRBJ1-4	TRBD1	NA	CASSGRDRVTKINEKLFF
TRBV9	TRBJ2-1	NA	NA	CASSAYGSSYNEQFF
TRBV6-7	TRBJ2-2	TRBD2	NA	CASSKSQIAGDNGELFF
TRBV5-4	TRBJ1-2	TRBD1	NA	CAWEDRGGYTF
TRBV27	TRBJ2-1	TRBD2	once	CASSPGLAGGYNEQFF
TRBV19	TRBJ2-1	TRBD2	NA	CASSIGTSTYNEQFF
TRBV27	TRBJ1-1	NA	NA	CASGPRGQLNTEAFF
TRBV27	TRBJ1-2	NA	NA	CASSSGSIHGYTF
TRBV15	TRBJ2-1	TRBD2	NA	CATSSSGRGYNEQFF
TRBV27	TRBJ2-7	NA	NA	CASSFGPSYEQYF
TRBV27	TRBJ2-7	NA	NA	CASSAGFREQYF
TRBV5-4	TRBJ2-1	TRBD2	NA	CASSLWGSGIEQFF
TRBV25-1	TRBJ1-2	NA	NA	CASSEWGLGYGYTF
TRBV6-1	TRBJ2-7	NA	NA	CATLDSVARYEQYF
TRBV6-5	TRBJ2-1	TRBD2	once	CASSYRRLAGYEQFF
TRBV5-1	TRBJ1-1	TRBD1	NA	CASSLARGLRTEAFF
TRBV30	TRBJ2-7	NA	NA	CAYLASYEQYF
TRBV4-1	TRBJ1-1	NA	NA	CASRLSTGNTEAFF
TRBV13	TRBJ2-5	NA	NA	CASMAAGQAQETQYF
TRBV4-1	TRBJ2-7	TRBD2	NA	CASSLRTSGSSYEQYF
TRBV7-9	TRBJ2-1	NA	once	CASSLVPGDNEQFF
TRBV5-6	TRBJ2-5	NA	NA	CASSLLAGSQETQYF
TRBV5-4	TRBJ2-7	TRBD1	NA	CASSIPSQGAYEQYF
TRBV11-2	TRBJ2-7	NA	NA	CASSFTSYEQYF
TRBV30	TRBJ2-7	NA	NA	CAWSVQNEQYF
TRBV27	TRBJ2-7	NA	NA	CASSPQGNYEQYF
TRBV5-1	TRBJ2-7	TRBD1	NA	CASSLGQGAYEQYF
TRBV27	TRBJ2-3	TRBD1	NA	CASSLRTGADTQYF
TRBV19	TRBJ2-7	NA	once	CATGDGYEQYF
TRBV27	TRBJ1-5	NA	NA	CASSPGSQPQHF